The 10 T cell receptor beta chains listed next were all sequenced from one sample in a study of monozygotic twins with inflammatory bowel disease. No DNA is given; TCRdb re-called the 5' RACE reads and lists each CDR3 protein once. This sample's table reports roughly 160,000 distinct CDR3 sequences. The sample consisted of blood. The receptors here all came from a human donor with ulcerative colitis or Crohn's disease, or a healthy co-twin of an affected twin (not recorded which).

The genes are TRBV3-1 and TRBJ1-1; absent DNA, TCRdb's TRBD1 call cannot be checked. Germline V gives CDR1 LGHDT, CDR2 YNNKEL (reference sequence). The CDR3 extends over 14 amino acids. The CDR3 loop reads CASSIQGGGTEAFF.

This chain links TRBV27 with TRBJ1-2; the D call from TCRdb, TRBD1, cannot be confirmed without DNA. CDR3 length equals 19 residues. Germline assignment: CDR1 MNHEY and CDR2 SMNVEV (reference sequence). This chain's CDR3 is CASSSGYGTGRVLIRGYTF.

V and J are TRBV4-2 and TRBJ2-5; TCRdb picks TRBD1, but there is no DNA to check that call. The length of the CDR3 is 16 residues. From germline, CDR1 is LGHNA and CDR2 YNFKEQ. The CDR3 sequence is CASSQEPGTGQETQYF.

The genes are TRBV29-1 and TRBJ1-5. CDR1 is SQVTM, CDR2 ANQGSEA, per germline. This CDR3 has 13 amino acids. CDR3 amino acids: CSVEDQPNQPQHF. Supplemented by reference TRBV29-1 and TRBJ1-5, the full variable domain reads SAVISQKPSRDICQRGTSLTIQCQVDSQVTMMFWYRQQPGQSLTLIATANQGSEATYESGFVIDKFPISRPNLTFSTLTVSNMSPEDSSIYLCSVEDQPNQPQHFGDGTRLSIL.

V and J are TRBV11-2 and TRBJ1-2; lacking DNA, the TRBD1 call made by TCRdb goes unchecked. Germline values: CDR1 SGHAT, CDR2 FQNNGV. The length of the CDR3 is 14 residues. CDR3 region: CASSLDRGSGGYTF.

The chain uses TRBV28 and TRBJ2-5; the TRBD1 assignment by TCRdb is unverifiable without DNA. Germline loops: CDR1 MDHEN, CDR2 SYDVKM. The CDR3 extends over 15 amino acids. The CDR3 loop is CASTDRGRRGETQYF.

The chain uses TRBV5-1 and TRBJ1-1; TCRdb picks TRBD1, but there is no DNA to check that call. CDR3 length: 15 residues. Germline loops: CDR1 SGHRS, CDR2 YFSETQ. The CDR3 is CASSPTGTMNTEAFF. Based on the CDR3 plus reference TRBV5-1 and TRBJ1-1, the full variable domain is KAGVTQTPRYLIKTRGQQVTLSCSPISGHRSVSWYQQTPGQGLQFLFEYFSETQRNKGNFPGRFSGRQFSNSRSEMNVSTLELGDSALYLCASSPTGTMNTEAFFGQGTRLTVV.

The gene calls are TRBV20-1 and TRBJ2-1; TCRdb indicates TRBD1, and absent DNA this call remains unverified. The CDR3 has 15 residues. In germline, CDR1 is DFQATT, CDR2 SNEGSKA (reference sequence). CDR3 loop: CSARDRLRGLDEQFF.

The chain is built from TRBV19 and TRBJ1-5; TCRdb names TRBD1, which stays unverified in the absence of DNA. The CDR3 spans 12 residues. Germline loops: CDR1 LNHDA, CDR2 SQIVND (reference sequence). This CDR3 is CASSWGQQPQHF.

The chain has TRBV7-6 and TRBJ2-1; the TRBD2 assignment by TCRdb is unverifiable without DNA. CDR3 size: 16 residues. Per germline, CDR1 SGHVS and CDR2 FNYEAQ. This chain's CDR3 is CASRPTGTRTYNEQFF.